This TCR beta chain was captured by sequencing in a study of T cells after yellow fever vaccination. Across the study: Fractions of low cell number were prepared using SMART-Seq v4 Ultra Low Input. General study points: A faster peak, day 5 versus 15, was reached by the weaker secondary response.

Making TCR cDNA involved 5'RACE template switching, which added UMIs and a universal primer site. MiXCR was run by TCRdb on the 5' RACE reads, yielding one entry per CDR3 protein. The sample consists of 120,000 to 150,000 distinct CDR3 sequences, roughly 8% of them appearing once. V lost 2 bases, J lost 2 bases, and 3 bases stayed unmatched. The CDR3 covers 14 residues. Per germline, CDR1 SGHAT and CDR2 FQNNGV. Notes on this clonotype: Its antigen is undetermined. With a much larger clone just one base away, this may be a read error.

This receptor was identified in a man aged 30 to 45 who received the YFV17D yellow fever vaccine. The specimen was CD4+ T cells sorted from PBMCs, collected 5 days after the yellow fever booster vaccination. The chain combines TRBV11-2 with TRBJ2-7; 7 positions match TRBD2. CDR3 nucleotide sequence: TGTGCCAGCAGCTTATGGGGGGGACCCTACGAGCAGTACTTC. Its protein product is CASSLWGGPYEQYF.